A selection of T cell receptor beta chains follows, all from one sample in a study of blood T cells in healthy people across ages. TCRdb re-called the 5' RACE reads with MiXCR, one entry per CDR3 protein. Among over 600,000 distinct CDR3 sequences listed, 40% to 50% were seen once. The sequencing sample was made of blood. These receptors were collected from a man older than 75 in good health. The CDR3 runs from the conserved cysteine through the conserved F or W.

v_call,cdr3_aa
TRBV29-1,CSGVEGAGELFF
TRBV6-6,CASSKSTLTGGTDTQYF
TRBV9,CASNRAGGLTDTQYF
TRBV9,CASSVQTPSSNEQFF
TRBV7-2,CASSLEGTSGRFYNEQFF
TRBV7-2,CASSLVGWASGSSPYEQYF
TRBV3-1,CASSQGPPYGYTF
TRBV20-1,CSARADRSYNEQFF
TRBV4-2,CASSLNDPNNEQFF
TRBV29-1,CSASQGASLRAQYF
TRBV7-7,CASSSGRGDTYEQYF
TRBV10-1,CASRKAGEADTQYF
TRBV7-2,CASTDRGGREETQYF
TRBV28,CASSFLAGGQETQYF
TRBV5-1,CASSFAGGTDTQYF
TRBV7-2,CASSPNPGGNQETQYF
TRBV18,CASSYRGSTEAFF
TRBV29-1,CSVAVNANYGYTF
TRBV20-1,CSARGAGGRDNEQFF
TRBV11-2,CASSLTEWGSDTQYF
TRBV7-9,CASSFSGVLDEQYF
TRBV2,CASRGASINEQYF